These 19 T cell receptor beta chains were all obtained from the same sample, sequenced in a study of blood T cell repertoires in COVID-19. Sequencing was performed with immunoSEQ multiplex PCR; in TCRdb, only in-frame clones are kept and a portion is missing. The sample includes about 95,000 clones, approximately 80% of them seen just once. Sequencing was done on a sample of peripheral blood. All receptors derive from a human donor in a cohort sampled during active COVID-19.

The chain recombines TRBV19 with TRBJ1-1; no clear D gene. There are 13 residues in the CDR3. CDR1 and CDR2 from the germline V gene are LNHDA and SQIVND (reference sequence). V was pared by 1 base and J by 1 base, with 4 bases between. This CDR3 is CASSIGQNTEAFF. The CDR3 region has the DNA TGTGCCAGTAGTATAGGGCAGAACACTGAAGCTTTCTTT.

This clone was detected only once. J is TRBJ2-5 and V is TRBV5-1; 8 bases are a match to TRBD1. The CDR3 loop spans 15 amino acids. In germline, CDR1 is SGHRS, CDR2 YFSETQ. The trim removed 2 bases at V and 7 bases at J, leaving 10 bases unmatched. The CDR3 region is CASSFNPGQVGTQYF. The CDR3 DNA sequence: TGCGCCAGCAGCTTTAATCCGGGACAGGTTGGGACCCAGTACTTC.

This clone came up a few times. The J gene is TRBJ1-1, the V gene TRBV10-3; TRBD1 matches at 7 bases. Germline CDR1 ENHRY, CDR2 SYGVKD. This CDR3 is built from 13 residues. Trimming removed 6 bases from V and 5 bases from J; junction bases left unmatched: 6. The CDR3: CAISQQGRTEAFF. CDR3 sequence (DNA): TGTGCCATCAGCCAACAGGGGCGGACTGAAGCTTTCTTT.

The table lists this clone with a count of one. The V call is TRBV11-2, the J call TRBJ2-1; 9 nucleotides match TRBD2. This CDR3 has 15 amino acids. Per germline, CDR1 SGHAT and CDR2 FQNNGV. The junction had 5 bases not matched to a gene; V was cut back by 4 bases and J by 4 bases. CDR3 coding DNA: TGTGCCAGCAGCTCAGCGGGGGGCTCATACAATGAGCAGTTCTTC. This translates into CASSSAGGSYNEQFF.

The rearrangement joins TRBV10-3 to TRBJ1-5; no clear D. V was cut by 4 bases and J by 5 bases, with 6 bases left in between. The CDR3 is 12 amino acids. Germline CDR1 and CDR2: ENHRY and SYGVKD. This chain's CDR3 is CAISAEDQPQHF. DNA for the CDR3: TGTGCCATCAGTGCAGAGGATCAGCCCCAGCATTTT.

V usage is TRBV7-9 and J usage is TRBJ2-1; D is undetermined. This CDR3 comprises 14 residues. V dropped 4 bases and J dropped 3 bases, with 10 bases sitting between them. Germline V gene sequence: CDR1 SEHNR, CDR2 FQNEAQ (reference sequence). This chain's CDR3 is CASSSRGLYNEQFF. The DNA of the CDR3 is TGTGCCAGCAGCTCACGCGGCCTCTACAATGAGCAGTTCTTC.

The chain employs TRBV6-4 and TRBJ2-1, with a weak D call TRBD2 (6 bases). The CDR3 loop spans 15 amino acids. Trimming left V 0 bases short and J 5 bases short, with 11 bases between. Germline-derived CDR1 and CDR2 are MRHNA and SNTAGT. The CDR3 sequence: CASSDSGTPNNEQFF. Here the CDR3 DNA reads TGTGCCAGCAGTGACTCGGGGACTCCCAACAATGAGCAGTTCTTC.

J is TRBJ2-3 and V is TRBV7-2; 7 bases match TRBD2. The CDR3 length is 14 residues. V lost 1 base and J lost 4; bases outside the gene matches: 2. Germline CDR1 reads SGHTA; CDR2 reads FQGNSA. CDR3 bases: TGTGCCAGCAGCTTAGGTGGGGGGGCAGATACGCAGTATTTT. Amino acids: CASSLGGGADTQYF.

The chain carries TRBV11-3 and TRBJ1-3; D might be TRBD1 (5 bases). This CDR3 comprises 14 residues. Germline lookup yields CDR1 SGHNT and CDR2 YENEEA. Trimming pared 5 bases from V and 4 bases from J, leaving 12 bases between. CDR3 DNA: TGTGCCAGCAGCCCCGGGGACTCGGGAAACACCATATATTTT. Its translation: CASSPGDSGNTIYF.

This clone was detected once. The rearrangement uses TRBV12-5 and TRBJ1-5; D call uncertain. V was trimmed by 2 bases and J by 3 bases, leaving 14 bases between them. Germline V gene sequence: CDR1 LGHNT, CDR2 FRNRAP. CDR3 length: 16 residues. The CDR3 loop is CASGLLPSGNNQPQHF. Written as DNA, the CDR3 is TGTGCTAGTGGTTTGCTCCCTTCCGGGAACAATCAGCCCCAGCATTTT.

The rearrangement uses TRBV7-3 and TRBJ2-6; D is possibly TRBD1 (5 bases). V was shortened by 0 bases and J by 2 bases, with 5 bases between the two germline ends. Germline V gene lookup returns CDR1 SGHTA and CDR2 FQGTGA. The CDR3 spans 15 residues. CDR3 loop: CASSLTGAGANVLTF. The CDR3 DNA reads as TGTGCCAGCAGCTTAACAGGGGCTGGGGCCAACGTCCTGACTTTC. The variable domain in full, completed from reference TRBV7-3 and TRBJ2-6, reads GAGVSQTPSNKVTEKGKYVELRCDPISGHTALYWYRQSLGQGPEFLIYFQGTGAADDSGLPNDRFFAVRPEGSVSTLKIQRTERGDSAVYLCASSLTGAGANVLTFGAGSRLTVL.

In its sample, this clone was seen a few times. V is TRBV20-1 and J is TRBJ2-3, with 10 bases identical to TRBD2. With V trimmed by 3 bases and J by 2 bases, 8 bases remained unmatched. The CDR3 runs to 16 residues. Germline V gene lookup returns CDR1 DFQATT and CDR2 SNEGSKA (reference sequence). CDR3 loop: CSASPPLAGYTDTQYF. CDR3 coding DNA: TGCAGTGCTAGTCCCCCACTAGCGGGGTACACAGATACGCAGTATTTT.

This chain links TRBV6-5 with TRBJ1-5; D perhaps matches TRBD1 (6 bases). CDR1 is MNHEY, CDR2 SVGAGI, per germline. This CDR3 comprises 15 residues. Trimming stripped 7 bases from V and 0 bases from J, with 13 bases between. The CDR3 is CASTVDRNSNQPQHF. In nucleotides, the CDR3 is TGTGCCAGCACCGTCGACAGGAATAGCAATCAGCCCCAGCATTTT.

V usage is TRBV11-2 and J usage is TRBJ1-2; possibly TRBD1 for D (5 bases). This CDR3 has 11 amino acids. Trimming took 0 bases from V and 13 from J, leaving 9 bases between them. The V gene's germline CDR1 is SGHAT and CDR2 FQNNGV. The CDR3 nucleotides are TGTGCCAGCAGCTTAGATCTGGGGGGCACCTTC. Translating it yields CASSLDLGGTF.

The chain is built from TRBV10-3 and TRBJ1-1, with a weak D call TRBD1 (5 bases). The CDR3 contains 12 residues. Germline CDR1 and CDR2: ENHRY and SYGVKD. Between the trimmed V and J ends, which lost 6 bases and 10 bases, there was a span of 15 bases. In DNA, the CDR3 is TGTGCCATCAGGGGCCAGGGTCCAGGAGCTTTCTTT. Its protein is CAIRGQGPGAFF.

The genes are TRBV12-3 or TRBV12-4 and TRBJ1-1; 9 positions agree with TRBD1. V shed 7 bases, J shed 10 bases, and the junction held 4 bases outside the gene matches. The CDR3 has 11 residues. CDR3 DNA sequence: TGTGCCAGCACGGCGGACAGGGGAGCTTTCTTT. Translated: CASTADRGAFF.

The genes are TRBV4-3 and TRBJ2-2; TRBD1 agrees at 9 bases. The germline gives CDR1 LGHNA, CDR2 YSLEER. CDR3 length: 17 amino acids. Trimming removed 0 bases from V and 9 bases from J; junction bases left unmatched: 11. The CDR3 loop reads CASSQDPRTGAARELFF. The CDR3 DNA is TGCGCCAGCAGCCAAGATCCCCGGACAGGGGCCGCAAGGGAGCTGTTTTTT.

The chain carries TRBV18 and TRBJ1-2; D remains unclear. Germline CDR1 and CDR2: KGHSH and LQKENI. CDR3 length: 14 amino acids. The V gene lost 3 bases and the J gene lost 8 bases, with 16 bases spanning the gap. CDR3 DNA sequence: TGTGCCAGCTCACCGGCGCGGTCGGCGGAGGGCTACACCTTC. Protein sequence: CASSPARSAEGYTF. The full variable domain, completed using reference TRBV18 and TRBJ1-2, is NAGVMQNPRHLVRRRGQEARLRCSPMKGHSHVYWYRQLPEEGLKFMVYLQKENIIDESGMPKERFSAEFPKEGPSILRIQQVVRGDSAAYFCASSPARSAEGYTFGSGTRLTVV.

The chain uses TRBV11-3 and TRBJ1-1; TRBD1 matches 8 bases. V trimming: 5 bases; J trimming: 7 bases; junction bases outside the gene matches: 6. Germline V gene sequence: CDR1 SGHNT, CDR2 YENEEA. This CDR3 is 13 amino acids long. This CDR3 is CASSLRTGSEAFF. Written as DNA, the CDR3 is TGTGCCAGCAGCCTACGGACAGGGAGTGAAGCTTTCTTT.